This TCR beta chain was sequenced during a study of tumor-infiltrating lymphocytes in primary liver carcinoma. Regarding the study as a whole: It was tumor-adjacent and tumor-blood pairs that overlapped less than tumor region pairs did. Significantly larger top-250-clone fractions were found in tumors than in blood (p = 0.039).

Total RNA amounting to 500 ng was the source from which TCR beta cDNA was made with a constant-region primer. Three nested multiplex PCR rounds, a slightly modified ARM-PCR, produced the libraries for TCR beta. TRBV1-TRBV30 forward and Cbeta reverse primers drove the first two approximately 10-cycle rounds. TCRdb reanalysed the multiplex PCR reads using MiXCR and keeps one entry per CDR3 protein. The sample has about 78,000 distinct CDR3 sequences; 71% are singletons. CDR1 MNHEY and CDR2 SVGEGT come from the germline V gene. The V end lost 2 bases, the J end lost 5 bases, and 4 bases lay between the germline ends. The CDR3 consists of 12 residues. The table lists this clonotype with a few counts. What it recognizes is unknown. This sequence may be a read error, since a much larger clone differs from it by one base. Total RNA and DNA came together from approximately 22-30 mg of bulk tissue without cell sorting.

Sequenced material: liver tumor tissue from sampling region 4. Subset reported: tumor region T4, right-lateral pole. The V gene is TRBV6-2 or TRBV6-3, the J gene TRBJ1-5, with D unclear. The TCR sequence derives from a woman aged 60-75 years with primary liver carcinoma and hepatitis B virus infection. The CDR3 is CASSYMHQPQHF. Here the CDR3 DNA reads TGTGCCAGCAGTTACATGCATCAGCCCCAGCATTTT.